A selection of T cell receptor beta chains follows, all from one sample in a study of T cell changes during pregnancy in multiple sclerosis. Sequenced by immunoSEQ multiplex PCR; TCRdb stores in-frame clones only, minus some. The sample holds about 33,000 clones, about 92% seen once. The sample was PBMCs (not recorded whether the cells were cultured). The receptors shown here come from a female donor with multiple sclerosis, enrolled in a pregnancy study. CDR3s include the opening cysteine and the closing phenylalanine or tryptophan. Only part of the rows carry a size: once, few, many, or a class if the clone is expanded.

abundance	v_gene	j_gene	CDR3aa
NA	TRBV5-1	TRBJ2-3	CASSLGRANTDTQYF
NA	TRBV28	TRBJ2-7	CASRRLAGDHEQYF
NA	TRBV27	TRBJ1-5	CASKSGEGNQPQHF
once	TRBV6-8	TRBJ2-5	CASSAGGSGSFTKETQYF
NA	TRBV28	TRBJ2-7	CASGRDSTYEQYF
NA	TRBV4-3	TRBJ2-4	CASSQDVRNIQYF
NA	TRBV30	TRBJ2-7	CAWSGSYEQYF
NA	TRBV10-2	TRBJ2-5	CASSSGTGEETQYF
NA	TRBV5-6	TRBJ1-2	CASINGASYGGYTF
NA	TRBV19	TRBJ2-7	CASSSGTGASYEQYF
NA	TRBV12-1	TRBJ2-3	CASSFGVPKRTSTDTQYF
NA	TRBV6-4	TRBJ1-1	CASSAEPNTEAFF
NA	TRBV25-1	TRBJ1-2	CASSLRGPGGYTF
NA	TRBV10-1	TRBJ2-5	CASSESSGRKTQYF
NA	TRBV7-6	TRBJ2-3	CASSSPRGTDTQYF
NA	TRBV7-2	TRBJ2-1	CASSLVAGSYNEQFF
NA	TRBV7-3	TRBJ2-3	CASSLSYGMDTQYF
few	TRBV4-1	TRBJ1-4	CASSHLRGEKLFF
NA	TRBV30	TRBJ2-7	CAWSGAYEQYF
NA	TRBV30	TRBJ2-7	CAWDRSSYEQYF
once	TRBV7-9	TRBJ2-3	CASSLADTQYF
NA	TRBV7-9	TRBJ1-3	CASRPSRDGNTIYF
NA	TRBV10-1	TRBJ1-5	CASREDRENQPQHF
NA	TRBV19	TRBJ2-1	CARSGLAGPYNEQFF
NA	TRBV6-5	TRBJ2-7	CASSQGTAKQYF
NA	TRBV7-9	TRBJ1-4	CASSLANWLGEKLFF
NA	TRBV7-9	TRBJ1-2	CASSLVRLYGYTF
NA	TRBV6-5	TRBJ2-2	CASSYSQGPGELFF
few	TRBV2	TRBJ1-5	CASSESSMGNQPQHF
NA	TRBV30	TRBJ2-7	CAWSVYYEQYF
NA	TRBV5-1	TRBJ1-2	CASSLGGTANYGYTF
NA	TRBV30	TRBJ2-2	CAWTGGGELFF
NA	TRBV2	TRBJ1-1	CASSKHRGRDTEAFF
NA	TRBV19	TRBJ1-4	CAASPGQGSEKLFF
NA	TRBV30	TRBJ2-3	CAWGRPPDTQYF
NA	TRBV19	TRBJ1-3	CASTPRGTQEAGNTIYF
NA	TRBV6-1	TRBJ2-7	CASSESTVSSYEQYF
NA	TRBV11-3	TRBJ2-2	CASSRIGQSNTGELFF
once	TRBV18	TRBJ2-6	CASSLFRDSGANVLTF
NA	TRBV21-1	TRBJ2-1	CASSTKGVVYNEQFF
NA	TRBV9	TRBJ2-3	CASSPRRQVTDTQYF
NA	TRBV30	TRBJ2-2	CAWSAWGRETGELFF
NA	TRBV5-1	TRBJ2-5	CASMSYGVAGYQETQYF
once	TRBV19	TRBJ2-1	CASSIVKGEQFF
NA	TRBV5-1	TRBJ1-5	CASRPGTGQGQPQHF
NA	TRBV30	TRBJ2-7	CAWAATGYEQYF
NA	TRBV28	TRBJ2-1	CASSPGGPDNEQFF
NA	TRBV7-2	TRBJ2-2	CASSLARVAGELFF
NA	TRBV12-5	TRBJ2-7	CASGTSDSYEQYF
NA	TRBV4-1	TRBJ2-3	CASSLLGLAETDTQYF
NA	TRBV7-3	TRBJ1-1	CASSLSGTGYGEAFF
NA	TRBV14	TRBJ1-1	CASSQFMNTEAFF
few	TRBV6-1	TRBJ1-3	CASSELTGGQVNSGNTIYF
NA	TRBV6-1	TRBJ2-3	CASGTSGSTDTQYF
few	TRBV5-1	TRBJ2-7	CASSLQGSYEQYF
NA	TRBV5-1	TRBJ1-4	CASSPQGMGEKLFF
NA	TRBV10-1	TRBJ2-7	CASSVASSPYEQYF
NA	TRBV28	TRBJ2-2	CASSFGTGGSGELFF